A selection of T cell receptor beta chains follows, all from one sample in a study of CD4+ T cells in melanoma. Libraries were prepared by immunoSEQ multiplex PCR; TCRdb keeps only in-frame clonotypes and omits some of them. The data show about 55,000 clones, more than 60% seen once. Sample: tumor tissue. These receptors originate from a human donor with melanoma. Both conserved end residues are part of each CDR3. D genes are given only for firm matches. A clone size is listed for some rows: how often the clone was seen (once, few, many), or a class if it is expanded.

clone_size d_call j_call v_call cdr3_nt cdr3_aa
few - TRBJ2-7 TRBV6-5 TGTGCCAGCAGTCGCGGCTACGAGCAGTACTTC CASSRGYEQYF
- TRBD2 TRBJ2-1 TRBV4-1 TGCGCCAGCAGCCAACTTAAAGAACTAGCGGGGGCCAATGAGCAGTTCTTC CASSQLKELAGANEQFF
- TRBD1 TRBJ2-1 TRBV10-3 TGTGCCATCAACCTCGGGACAGGATTTACGCCTGGGAAGTACAATGAGCAGTTCTTC CAINLGTGFTPGKYNEQFF
- - TRBJ2-5 TRBV7-9 TGTGCCAGCAGCCACAGGGACCAAGAGACCCAGTACTTC CASSHRDQETQYF
- - TRBJ2-2 TRBV5-1 TGCGCCAGCAGCTTGGGTGCGGCCACCGGGGAGCTGTTTTTT CASSLGAATGELFF
- TRBD1 TRBJ2-1 TRBV4-1 TGCGCCAGCAGCCAAGGCCAGGGGGTGTTCTTC CASSQGQGVFF
- - TRBJ2-7 TRBV18 TGTGCCAGCTCACCACCAGGAGGACAGACCTACGAGCAGTACTTC CASSPPGGQTYEQYF
- - TRBJ1-1 TRBV14 TGTGCCAGCAGCCCTCTACAGAACACTGAAGCTTTCTTT CASSPLQNTEAFF
- TRBD1 TRBJ2-3 TRBV4-1 TGCGCCAGCAGCTCAGACAGGGGGCGCGAAGCAGATACGCAGTATTTT CASSSDRGREADTQYF
- - TRBJ1-5 TRBV6-5 TGTGCCAGCAGTTGGGGCACGGGGTCGGGGCAGCCCCAGCATTTT CASSWGTGSGQPQHF
- TRBD1 TRBJ1-4 TRBV9 TGTGCCAGCAGCGTTGCTCCGGGACAGGGGAATGAAAAACTGTTTTTT CASSVAPGQGNEKLFF
few TRBD1 TRBJ2-5 TRBV7-8 TGTGCCAGCAGCTTAGACGACAGGGTGAGAGGGACCCAGTACTTC CASSLDDRVRGTQYF
- - TRBJ2-3 TRBV5-6 TGTGCCAGCAGCTTGAGAAACGCGGGGACAGATACGCAGTATTTT CASSLRNAGTDTQYF
medium-sized - TRBJ1-1 TRBV7-6 TGTGCCAGCAGCTTAGGGACTCTTGGAACTGAAGCTTTCTTT CASSLGTLGTEAFF
- TRBD1 TRBJ1-6 TRBV15 TGTGCCACCAGCGGAGGGACAGTTAATTCACCCCTCCACTTT CATSGGTVNSPLHF
- TRBD2 TRBJ2-1 TRBV7-3 TGTGCCAGCAGCCCGGGGGGTCCTTCCTACAATGAGCAGTTCTTC CASSPGGPSYNEQFF
- TRBD2 TRBJ2-3 TRBV5-1 TGCGCCAGCAGGCTAGCGGGGCTCACAGATACGCAGTATTTT CASRLAGLTDTQYF
- - TRBJ1-5 TRBV6-5 TGTGCCAGCAGTCCCTATAGCAATCAGCCCCAGCATTTT CASSPYSNQPQHF
- - TRBJ1-2 TRBV10-3 TGTGCCATCAGTGAACCGACTGGAAACTATGGCTACACCTTC CAISEPTGNYGYTF
- TRBD2 TRBJ2-7 TRBV10-3 TGTGCCATCAGTGAGTCGGGACTAAGGTCCGAGCAGTACTTC CAISESGLRSEQYF
- - TRBJ1-5 TRBV19 TGTGCCAGTAGTATCGGTGACAGATACTACAATGTTAGCAATCAGCCCCAGCATTTT CASSIGDRYYNVSNQPQHF
- - TRBJ1-2 TRBV7-3 TGTGCCAGCAGCCCCGACGGCTATGGCTACACCTTC CASSPDGYGYTF
once - TRBJ1-1 TRBV7-9 TGTGCCAGCAGCCCCCATTTAGGACAGAAGAACACTGAAGCTTTCTTT CASSPHLGQKNTEAFF
- TRBD1 TRBJ2-7 TRBV7-2 TGTGCCAGCAGACCCGGGGACAGCCACTACGAGCAGTACTTC CASRPGDSHYEQYF
- - TRBJ2-5 TRBV27 TGTGCCAGCAGTCCAGGGAGCAACGGAGAGACCCAGTACTTC CASSPGSNGETQYF
- - TRBJ2-5 TRBV27 TGTGCCAGCAGCCCCGAATGGCGCACAGAGACCCAGTACTTC CASSPEWRTETQYF
- TRBD1 TRBJ2-2 TRBV14 TGTGCCAGCAGTCTACAGGGGACCGGGGAGCTGTTTTTT CASSLQGTGELFF
few - TRBJ2-7 TRBV7-9 TGTGCCAGCAGAAATCTCATCGGGGTGGACGCGCAGTACTTC CASRNLIGVDAQYF
- TRBD1 TRBJ1-4 TRBV18 TGTGCCAGCTCACCACGGCCAGGGGGCAAGGGAACTAATGAAAAACTGTTTTTT CASSPRPGGKGTNEKLFF
few TRBD1 TRBJ2-1 TRBV30 TGTGCCTGGAGCCACCCCGGGACAGGGGGTTACAATGAGCAGTTCTTC CAWSHPGTGGYNEQFF
- TRBD1 TRBJ2-7 TRBV7-8 TGTGCCAGCAGCTTAGCAGCAGGGGGACCCTACGAGCAGTACTTC CASSLAAGGPYEQYF
- TRBD1 TRBJ1-1 TRBV18 TGTGCCAGCTCACAGACAGGGGGAGACACTGAAGCTTTCTTT CASSQTGGDTEAFF
many - TRBJ1-1 TRBV19 TGTGCCAGTAGTATAGATCGATACACTGAAGCTTTCTTT CASSIDRYTEAFF
few - TRBJ2-1 TRBV9 TGTGCCAGCAGCTATCAGGGGGGCTCCTACAATGAGCAGTTCTTC CASSYQGGSYNEQFF
once TRBD2 TRBJ2-3 TRBV7-6 TGTGCCAGTTCCCCCCCGCGGGGGGCGAGGGGTGATACGCAGTATTTT CASSPPRGARGDTQYF
- TRBD2 TRBJ2-1 TRBV4-1 TGCGCCAGCAGCCGAGTTGGGACTAGCGGGGGGGCTCGCTCCAATGAGCAGTTCTTC CASSRVGTSGGARSNEQFF
- - TRBJ2-1 TRBV4-3 TGCGCCAGTGGATGGAGCTCCTACAATGAGCAGTTCTTC CASGWSSYNEQFF
- TRBD1 TRBJ1-6 TRBV30 TGTGCCTGGAGTGTAAAGCAGGGGGCGCAGAATTCACCCCTCCACTTT CAWSVKQGAQNSPLHF
- - TRBJ1-1 TRBV5-8 TGTGCCAGCAGCCGCGGCGCGGGCGGTATCACTGAAGCTTTCTTT CASSRGAGGITEAFF
once - TRBJ1-6 TRBV28 TGTGCCAGCAGCTACCCGGGTTCACCCCTCCACTTT CASSYPGSPLHF
few TRBD2 TRBJ2-7 TRBV6-6 TGTGCCAGCAGTTCGGGACTAGCGGGGGATGAGCAGTACTTC CASSSGLAGDEQYF
- - TRBJ1-4 TRBV7-8 TGTGCCAGCAGCTTAGGACACGCTAATGAAAAACTGTTTTTT CASSLGHANEKLFF
- - TRBJ1-6 TRBV5-1 TGCGCCAGCAGCCCAGGACAGAACCTTAATTCACCCCTCCACTTT CASSPGQNLNSPLHF
- - TRBJ1-5 TRBV27 TGTGCCAGCAGCCCAGGACAGAGCAATCAGCCCCAGCATTTT CASSPGQSNQPQHF
- - TRBJ2-1 TRBV9 TGTGCCAGCAGCGTAGGGGGCCGACCCACAGGTGAGCAGTTCTTC CASSVGGRPTGEQFF
- TRBD1 TRBJ2-2 TRBV10-3 TGTGCCATCAGTGAGTTACAGGGGAGTACCGGGGAGCTGTTTTTT CAISELQGSTGELFF
few - TRBJ2-7 TRBV5-6 TGTGCCAGCAGCTTCGGAACCAGGGCCTACGAGCAGTACTTC CASSFGTRAYEQYF
- - TRBJ1-4 TRBV7-3 TGTGCCAGCAGCAACAGGGTAATCGGCGAAAAACTGTTTTTT CASSNRVIGEKLFF
- TRBD1 TRBJ2-3 TRBV29-1 TGCAGCGCCTTCACAGGGGTTACGTCCCTAGGCACAGATACGCAGTATTTT CSAFTGVTSLGTDTQYF
- - TRBJ2-2 TRBV6-5 TGTGCCAGCACTCGGGGGCTTAACACCGGGGAGCTGTTTTTT CASTRGLNTGELFF
- - TRBJ2-3 TRBV6-5 TGTGCCACGCAACCCCAGGACACAGATACGCAGTATTTT CATQPQDTDTQYF
- TRBD1 TRBJ2-3 TRBV6-4 TGTGCCAGCAGTGACGGGACAGGGGGCGCAGATACGCAGTATTTT CASSDGTGGADTQYF
- - TRBJ1-5 TRBV27 TGTGCCAGCAGCGGGACAAGGGATCAGCCCCAGCATTTT CASSGTRDQPQHF